This T cell receptor beta chain is from a study of cytomegalovirus exposure and HLA in healthy donors. Notes on the study in general: Most TCR sequences were uncommon, yet certain public TCRs appeared in many donors.

This CDR3 spans 14 amino acids. Per germline, CDR1 MNHEY and CDR2 SVGAGI. Trimming at V came to 2 bases and at J to 9 bases, leaving 3 bases not matched to a gene. Details on this clone: Its antigen is undetermined.

PCR primers comprised 60 Vbeta and 13 Jbeta primers. TCRdb's copy holds only in-frame clones and misses some; the assay was immunoSEQ multiplex PCR. The table lists some 200,000 clones, roughly 80% of them singletons. This TCR was sampled from a woman in her 50s in good health and CMV-seropositive. The rearrangement links TRBV6-5 to TRBJ2-1; TRBD2 aligns across 11 bases. Sequences were obtained from PBMCs. The chain's CDR3 is CASSYLAGGPEQFF. CDR3 DNA sequence: TGTGCCAGCAGTTACCTAGCGGGAGGTCCTGAGCAGTTCTTC.